The clone carrying this TCR beta chain was found a few times. The data originate from a study of cytomegalovirus exposure and HLA in healthy donors. This CDR3 has 15 amino acids. V was pared by 2 bases and J by 2 bases, with 3 bases of the junction left unmatched. Germline V gene data show CDR1 as MNHEY and CDR2 as SMNVEV (reference sequence). Using immunoSEQ multiplex PCR, the repertoire was profiled, and TCRdb retains in-frame clones only, with some absent. The data contain hundreds of thousands of clones, less than 85% of them singletons. Sequencing was performed on PBMCs. The receptor was derived from a woman between 18 and 30 years old in good health and CMV-seronegative. V and J are TRBV27 and TRBJ1-2, with 9 positions matching TRBD1. The CDR3 DNA is TGTGCCAGCAGTTTAGCGGGGACAGGGAACTATGGCTACACCTTC. As protein: CASSLAGTGNYGYTF.